The rows below give T cell receptor beta chains drawn from one sample of a study of regulatory T cells in long-lasting Graves disease. TCRdb redid the calling of the multiplex PCR reads with MiXCR, one entry per CDR3 protein. The repertoire includes about 320,000 distinct CDR3 sequences, 18% of them detected once, and around 37% sits in the top ten. The sample in question was peripheral blood mononuclear cells (PBMCs), obtained at new diagnosis, from a patient treated with antithyroid drugs. These receptors all come from a female donor with Graves disease. Both conserved end residues are part of each CDR3. Fields, in order: V gene, clone size, D gene, J gene, CDR3 DNA, CDR3 protein. The D gene is left open where the match is weak. Where a row states a size, it is once, few, many or the class of an expanded clone; other rows omit it.

V gene: TRBV28; clone size: many; D gene: TRBD1; J gene: TRBJ2-5; CDR3 DNA: TGTGCCAGCATGGACAGGGAACAAGAGACCCAGTACTTC; CDR3 protein: CASMDREQETQYF
V gene: TRBV27; clone size: -; D gene: -; J gene: TRBJ2-7; CDR3 DNA: TGTGCCAGCAGGCCGGACGCAACCTACGAGCAGTACTTC; CDR3 protein: CASRPDATYEQYF
V gene: TRBV6-1; clone size: many; D gene: TRBD1; J gene: TRBJ2-5; CDR3 DNA: TGTGCCAGCAGCGACAGGGGGCAAGAGACCCAGTACTTC; CDR3 protein: CASSDRGQETQYF
V gene: TRBV9; clone size: few; D gene: -; J gene: TRBJ2-4; CDR3 DNA: TGTGCCAGCAGCGCCAACCCCTGGGGGATTCAGTACTTC; CDR3 protein: CASSANPWGIQYF
V gene: TRBV7-9; clone size: many; D gene: -; J gene: TRBJ2-7; CDR3 DNA: TGTGCCAGCAGCTTGTCCGGGGCCATGGTCGAGCAGTACTTC; CDR3 protein: CASSLSGAMVEQYF
V gene: TRBV19; clone size: many; D gene: TRBD1; J gene: TRBJ1-4; CDR3 DNA: TGTGCCAGTAGTATCACCTGGACAGGGCATAATGAAAAACTGTTTTTT; CDR3 protein: CASSITWTGHNEKLFF
V gene: TRBV3-1; clone size: many; D gene: TRBD2; J gene: TRBJ2-1; CDR3 DNA: TGTGCCAGCAGCCAAGCGGGAGGGGAGAATGAGCAGTTCTTC; CDR3 protein: CASSQAGGENEQFF
V gene: TRBV2; clone size: -; D gene: -; J gene: TRBJ2-5; CDR3 DNA: TGTGCCAGCAGTCTCGGGGTCACGTACCAAGAGACCCAGTACTTC; CDR3 protein: CASSLGVTYQETQYF
V gene: TRBV6-2/TRBV6-3; clone size: many; D gene: -; J gene: TRBJ2-3; CDR3 DNA: TGTGCCAGCAGTGAAAATGGACGGACCCGCACAGATACGCAGTATTTT; CDR3 protein: CASSENGRTRTDTQYF
V gene: TRBV15; clone size: -; D gene: -; J gene: TRBJ2-7; CDR3 DNA: TGTGCCACCAGCAGAGATCCAGGGGCCACTCACGAGCAGTACTTC; CDR3 protein: CATSRDPGATHEQYF
V gene: TRBV6-2/TRBV6-3; clone size: many; D gene: TRBD2; J gene: TRBJ2-7; CDR3 DNA: TGTGCCAGCAGTTACTTGAGGGCTAGCGGGGTCTACGAGCAGTACTTC; CDR3 protein: CASSYLRASGVYEQYF
V gene: TRBV7-9; clone size: many; D gene: -; J gene: TRBJ2-5; CDR3 DNA: TGTGCCAGCGCAGAAGAGACCCAGTACTTC; CDR3 protein: CASAEETQYF
V gene: TRBV6-1; clone size: -; D gene: -; J gene: TRBJ2-7; CDR3 DNA: TGTGCCAGCAGTGAAGGGGAACCCATCGAACCCTACGAGCGGTACTTC; CDR3 protein: CASSEGEPIEPYERYF
V gene: TRBV7-8; clone size: many; D gene: -; J gene: TRBJ2-1; CDR3 DNA: TGTGCCAGCAGCCCAAATCGCGGGACAGAGAGCTCCTACAATGAGCAGTTCTTC; CDR3 protein: CASSPNRGTESSYNEQFF
V gene: TRBV5-1; clone size: few; D gene: -; J gene: TRBJ2-2; CDR3 DNA: TGCGCCAGCAGCTTTGCGGGGCTGAACACCGGGGAGCTGTTTTTT; CDR3 protein: CASSFAGLNTGELFF
V gene: TRBV11-2; clone size: few; D gene: -; J gene: TRBJ2-1; CDR3 DNA: TGTGCCAGCAGCCCGCCGGGACACCTTTTCTACAATGAGCAGTTCTTC; CDR3 protein: CASSPPGHLFYNEQFF
V gene: TRBV5-1; clone size: many; D gene: -; J gene: TRBJ1-2; CDR3 DNA: TGTGCCAGCAGCTTGGAGGGGATCGGCTATGGCTACACCTTC; CDR3 protein: CASSLEGIGYGYTF
V gene: TRBV15; clone size: many; D gene: -; J gene: TRBJ1-1; CDR3 DNA: TGTGCCACCAGTAGAGGGTGGGGGTATGTTGATGAAGCTTTCTTT; CDR3 protein: CATSRGWGYVDEAFF
V gene: TRBV6-2/TRBV6-3; clone size: -; D gene: -; J gene: TRBJ2-1; CDR3 DNA: TGTGCCAGCAGTTCGGACACACGGATCGGGCAGTTCTTC; CDR3 protein: CASSSDTRIGQFF
V gene: TRBV5-1; clone size: many; D gene: TRBD1; J gene: TRBJ1-2; CDR3 DNA: TGCGCCAGCAGCTCGGGACAGGGGACTCTAGTCTATGGCTACACCTTC; CDR3 protein: CASSSGQGTLVYGYTF
V gene: TRBV27; clone size: -; D gene: -; J gene: TRBJ2-1; CDR3 DNA: TGTGCCAGCAGACGTCCTAGAGGGGGTTTGGGTGAGCAGTTCTTC; CDR3 protein: CASRRPRGGLGEQFF
V gene: TRBV28; clone size: many; D gene: -; J gene: TRBJ2-2; CDR3 DNA: TGTGCCAGCTGGGCACGATGGGACACCGGGGAGCTGTTTTTT; CDR3 protein: CASWARWDTGELFF
V gene: TRBV11-3; clone size: many; D gene: -; J gene: TRBJ2-7; CDR3 DNA: TGTGCCAGCAGCTTAGATGGGCAGTACGAGCAGTACTTC; CDR3 protein: CASSLDGQYEQYF
V gene: TRBV20-1; clone size: many; D gene: -; J gene: TRBJ1-2; CDR3 DNA: TGCAGTGCTAGAGATCCTACAGGAGCAACTAACTATGGCTACACCTTC; CDR3 protein: CSARDPTGATNYGYTF
V gene: TRBV19; clone size: few; D gene: TRBD2; J gene: TRBJ2-7; CDR3 DNA: TGTGCCAGTAGTATAGCAAGCGGGAGCTACGAGCAGTACTTC; CDR3 protein: CASSIASGSYEQYF
V gene: TRBV14; clone size: many; D gene: -; J gene: TRBJ2-7; CDR3 DNA: TGTGCCAGCAGCCAAGGAGCTGGGCAGTACTTC; CDR3 protein: CASSQGAGQYF
V gene: TRBV3-1; clone size: many; D gene: TRBD1; J gene: TRBJ1-1; CDR3 DNA: TGTGCCAGCAGCACCAGGGGACAGTCGAACACTGAAGCTTTCTTT; CDR3 protein: CASSTRGQSNTEAFF
V gene: TRBV24-1; clone size: many; D gene: -; J gene: TRBJ1-2; CDR3 DNA: TGTGCCACCAGTCCGGGCAGGGAGGTGAATGGCTACACCTTC; CDR3 protein: CATSPGREVNGYTF
V gene: TRBV2; clone size: many; D gene: -; J gene: TRBJ1-5; CDR3 DNA: TGTGCCGTTGGGGCAGGAACCTTTATTAGCAATCAGCCCCAGCATTTT; CDR3 protein: CAVGAGTFISNQPQHF